The clone carrying this T cell receptor beta chain was observed a few times. What it recognizes is unknown. The record originates from a study of beta chain features in type 1 diabetes. About the study: The samples had 90 million to 130 million sorted cells examined in all. Overall study results and limits: Moderate yet significant TCRB CDR3 shortening was seen in Type 1 diabetes patients in all four CD4+ subsets. The study found fewer insertions and more deletions at VDJ junctions in type 1 diabetes patients.

Sequenced material consisted of expressed TCRB transcripts (all of the isolated RNA was reverse transcribed). Method: immunoSEQ multiplex PCR; TCRdb's copy keeps in-frame clones and lacks some. The table shows roughly 150,000 clones, with 7.5% to 9.5% occurring only once. CDR3 length: 12 residues. CDR1 is SNHLY, CDR2 FYNNEI, per germline. Trimming pared 2 bases from V and 4 bases from J, leaving 3 bases between. Researchers reported sorting CD4+ naive, central memory, regulatory and stem cell-like memory cells via CD45RO/CCR7/CD25/CD127/CD95/CD27. The authors obtained over 95% purity in all sorted populations.

The sequenced sample was central memory CD4+ T cells from blood. The chain recombines TRBV2 with TRBJ1-5; the D is unclear. This receptor was taken from a woman aged 18-29 years with type 1 diabetes. The CDR3 here is CASSEPNQPQHF. The CDR3 nucleotides are TGTGCCAGCAGTGAACCTAATCAGCCCCAGCATTTT.